The entry below describes one T cell receptor beta chain. The CDR3 extends over 15 amino acids. Germline V gives CDR1 LNHDA, CDR2 SQIVND (reference sequence). Trimming pared 5 bases from V and 6 bases from J, leaving 17 bases between. Per the original data handling: Amplification with reference gene primers provided the estimates of nucleated cell counts. This table comes from immunoSEQ multiplex PCR, and its TCRdb copy is limited to in-frame clones, with some not included. That table supplies the V and J calls and clone size; D and trimming were determined from the DNA. Of a few hundred thousand clones listed, approximately 86% are singletons. This record comes from a study of blood T cell repertoires in COVID-19. Study-level background: Sources were T cells, B-cell-depleted T cells, or PBMCs; the material itself was cDNA or gDNA.

The gene calls are TRBV19 and TRBJ2-1, with D possibly being TRBD1 (6 bases). The TCR originated in a man younger than 35 with active or convalescent COVID-19. The sequenced sample consisted of peripheral blood. The DNA of the CDR3 is TGTGCCAGTAGTTGGAGAGGGGGTATCACCAATGAGCAGTTCTTC. This encodes CASSWRGGITNEQFF.